Sequencing of this TCR beta chain was carried out in a study of T-cell reconstitution after alpha-beta-depleted transplantation in children. Study-wide results and caveats: Reportedly, alpha-beta T cells present about two months post-transplant originated from several hundred expanded clones of graft origin. Surviving recipient T cells and thymic progenitors produced the high day-60 TCRbeta diversity seen in some patients. One year after transplant, T-cell counts and diversity came mostly from newly produced T cells.

This clonotype was observed many times. The target antigen is unknown. CDR3 length: 15 residues. J gave up 5 bases and V 0 bases, and 5 bases lay outside the gene matches. The germline gives CDR1 MNHEY, CDR2 SVGAGI. TCRbeta library preparation incorporated unique molecular identifiers. TCRdb re-called the PCR reads through MiXCR, storing one row per CDR3 protein. The profile shows around 440,000 distinct CDR3 sequences, about 10% of them singletons. V usage is TRBV6-5 and J usage is TRBJ2-3; the match to TRBD2 covers 7 bases. This receptor was taken from a child aged 2 to 10 with inherited bone marrow failure, due to receive a stem cell transplant. The sample was PBMCs, taken before TCRalphabeta/CD19-depleted stem cell transplant. The CDR3 bases are TGTGCCAGCAGTTACTCCTGGGAGGGAATAGATACGCAGTATTTT. Translation: CASSYSWEGIDTQYF.